The 11 T cell receptor beta chains below were found in one sample sequenced in a study of T-cell reconstitution after alpha-beta-depleted transplantation in children (dated by TCRdb to about 2016). Receptors were amplified or captured by PCR. The instrument was an Illumina HiSeq 2500. Molecular barcoding was employed in the preparation of TCR libraries, with unique molecular identifiers being used to normalize TCRbeta repertoire quantification. The public reads were run again by TCRdb, first through fastp at Q25 and then through MiXCR, and only productive beta chains were kept. Each CDR3 protein appears once, grouped with its most common genes and DNA. For this sample there are 260,000 or so distinct CDR3 sequences; more than 10% appear just once. The top ten clones comprise roughly 2.6% of the sample. Sequenced material: PBMCs from the stem cell graft donor, taken from the stem cell graft. The receptors stem from a human donor who donated a stem cell graft to a child with acute lymphoblastic leukemia.

This clonotype appeared many times. CDR3 sequence (DNA): TGTGCCAGCTCACCACAAGACAGGGGAACTTTCTTT. Its translation is CASSPQDRGTFF. The V call is TRBV18, the J call TRBJ1-1, with 8 bases that match TRBD1. The CDR3 totals 12 residues. The V gene's germline CDR1 is KGHSH and CDR2 LQKENI. Trimming at V came to 1 base and at J to 12 bases, leaving 4 bases not matched to a gene.

This clonotype was seen repeatedly, ten times or more. The J gene is TRBJ1-3, the V gene TRBV9; 11 bases align to TRBD1. V gave up 3 bases and J gave up 9 bases; unmatched junction bases: 11. CDR3 length equals 16 residues. Germline V gives CDR1 SGDLS, CDR2 YYNGEE. CDR3 nucleotide sequence: TGTGCCAGCAGCGACCCCGGGACAGGGGGTCAGAGCACCATATATTTT. Residues: CASSDPGTGGQSTIYF.

This clonotype was seen many times. V gene TRBV29-1 combines with J gene TRBJ2-3; TRBD1 matches at 10 bases. V lost 2 bases and J lost 7; bases outside the gene matches: 12. Germline CDR1 SQVTM, CDR2 ANQGSEA. The CDR3 runs 16 residues. The CDR3 loop reads CSVENPGQGFENTQYF. CDR3 bases: TGCAGCGTTGAAAATCCGGGACAGGGGTTTGAAAATACGCAGTATTTT.

The table lists this clonotype with many counts. CDR3 nucleotide sequence: TGCGCCAGCAGCTCCGGGACTAGCGGGGGTGAGCAGTTCTTC. Residues: CASSSGTSGGEQFF. The chain employs TRBV5-1 and TRBJ2-1; 14 nucleotides agree with TRBD2. Germline V gene lookup returns CDR1 SGHRS and CDR2 YFSETQ. V was pared by 3 bases and J by 9 bases, with 2 bases of the junction left unmatched. CDR3 length: 14 amino acids.

The table lists this clonotype with many counts. The chain recombines TRBV5-1 with TRBJ2-2, with 7 bases identical to TRBD2. Germline V gene data show CDR1 as SGHRS and CDR2 as YFSETQ. This CDR3 comprises 16 residues. The V and J ends lost 3 bases and 6 bases, in that order; junction bases with no gene match: 11. DNA for the CDR3: TGCGCCAGCAGCTCATCTACTAGCGTGGGGGCCGGGGAGCTGTTTTTT. It specifies CASSSSTSVGAGELFF.

The chain carries TRBV12-3 or TRBV12-4 and TRBJ2-7; D may match TRBD1 or TRBD2 (6 bases each). This CDR3 is built from 17 residues. Between the trimmed V and J ends, which lost 6 bases and 1 base, there was a span of 22 bases. The CDR3 protein is CASSPTSRGSTSYEQYF. The CDR3 coding sequence is TGTGCCAGCAGCCCGACTAGTAGGGGGAGTACATCCTACGAGCAGTACTTC.

This clonotype has ten or more counts. The CDR3 here is CAISEAGRPETEAFF. CDR3 bases: TGTGCCATCAGTGAGGCGGGACGGCCAGAGACTGAAGCTTTCTTT. The chain combines TRBV10-3 with TRBJ1-1; a possible D gene is TRBD1 (5 bases). The CDR3 is 15 residues long. CDR1 ENHRY and CDR2 SYGVKD come from the germline V gene. V lost 2 bases, J lost 5 bases, and 15 bases lay in between.

At least ten counts were recorded for this clonotype. The chain recombines TRBV29-1 with TRBJ2-2; D could derive from TRBD1 or TRBD2 (5 bases each). Germline CDR1 reads SQVTM; CDR2 reads ANQGSEA. CDR3 length equals 14 residues. Trimming left V 2 bases short and J 1 base short, with 8 bases between. CDR3 nucleotide sequence: TGCAGCGTTGAAAGTGGGGGGAACACCGGGGAGCTGTTTTTT. Translating it yields CSVESGGNTGELFF.

This clonotype was counted many times. The J gene is TRBJ2-3, the V gene TRBV7-2; 10 bases are shared with TRBD2. Losses at the gene ends were 4 bases for V and 3 bases for J; bases not matched to a gene: 4. Germline CDR1 and CDR2: SGHTA and FQGNSA. The CDR3 consists of 15 residues. This CDR3 reads CASSSGLAVTDTQYF. In DNA, the CDR3 is TGTGCCAGCAGCTCCGGACTAGCGGTAACAGATACGCAGTATTTT.

This clonotype appeared many times. The V gene is TRBV5-5, the J gene TRBJ2-5; 7 positions agree with TRBD1. This CDR3 is 13 amino acids long. Germline V lookup: CDR1 SGHKS, CDR2 YYEKEE (reference sequence). V was pared by 1 base and J by 4 bases, with 1 base of the junction left unmatched. The CDR3: CASSLWDRETQYF. DNA for the CDR3: TGTGCCAGCAGCTTGTGGGACAGAGAGACCCAGTACTTC.

Many counts were recorded for this clonotype. The chain uses TRBV6-5 and TRBJ1-3; D possibly corresponds to TRBD1 (5 bases). Between the trimmed V and J ends, which lost 8 bases and 3 bases, there was a span of 17 bases. Germline lookup yields CDR1 MNHEY and CDR2 SVGAGI. The CDR3 extends over 15 amino acids. This CDR3 is CASAVGGAYGNTIYF. As DNA, the CDR3 is TGTGCCAGCGCCGTGGGAGGGGCGTATGGAAACACCATATATTTT.